A selection of T cell receptor beta chains follows, all from one sample in a study of shared clonotypes between healthy human individuals. Sequenced by immunoSEQ multiplex PCR; TCRdb stores in-frame clones only, minus some. This table holds around 1,100,000 clones, about 80% found once. Specimen: memory CD4+ T cells from PBMCs. These TCRs come from a man aged 18 to 29 in good health. Some clones in this sample may be carry-over from other donors' samples. The CDR3 runs from the conserved cysteine through the conserved F or W. The D gene is left open where the match is weak. For some rows the clone size is stated as once, few or many, or as a class when expanded; others skip it.

TRBJ1-4 - TRBV5-1 - CASSRGTANEKLFF TGCGCCAGCAGCCGGGGGACTGCCAATGAAAAACTGTTTTTT
TRBJ2-7 - TRBV25-1 once CASSEYSAVPEQYF TGTGCCAGCAGTGAATATAGTGCCGTTCCCGAGCAGTACTTC
TRBJ2-7 - TRBV30 - CAWRAAGIEQYF TGTGCCTGGAGAGCTGCAGGGATTGAGCAGTACTTC
TRBJ2-2 TRBD1 TRBV6-6 - CASSYYRGNTGELFF TGTGCCAGCAGTTACTACAGGGGGAACACCGGGGAGCTGTTTTTT
TRBJ1-2 TRBD1 TRBV5-6 - CASSRGTGGRGMYGYTF TGTGCCAGCAGCCGCGGGACAGGCGGCCGGGGGATGTATGGCTACACCTTC
TRBJ1-5 - TRBV2 - CASSNRDQPQHF TGTGCCAGCAGCAACCGGGATCAGCCCCAGCATTTT
TRBJ2-7 TRBD2 TRBV11-2 once CASSSSSGASYEQYF TGTGCCAGCAGCTCCTCTAGCGGGGCCTCCTACGAGCAGTACTTC
TRBJ2-5 - TRBV11-1 - CASSLAWQGGEKTQYF TGTGCCAGCAGCTTAGCATGGCAGGGAGGCGAAAAGACCCAGTACTTC
TRBJ1-2 - TRBV28 - CASSPHNYGYTF TGTGCCAGCAGCCCCCATAACTATGGCTACACCTTC
TRBJ2-1 - TRBV7-9 - CASSLGYSYNEQFF TGTGCCAGCAGCTTAGGATACTCCTACAATGAGCAGTTCTTC
TRBJ2-5 - TRBV14 - CASSPSGRVPETQYF TGTGCCAGCAGCCCGTCTGGCAGGGTGCCTGAGACCCAGTACTTC
TRBJ1-5 TRBD1 TRBV19 - CASRIQGQGGNQPQHF TGTGCCAGTAGGATACAGGGGCAGGGAGGCAATCAGCCCCAGCATTTT
TRBJ1-5 - TRBV18 - CASSPGANSNQPQHF TGTGCCAGCTCACCAGGGGCGAATAGCAATCAGCCCCAGCATTTT
TRBJ2-7 TRBD1 TRBV7-8 - CASSPSRDRFYEQYF TGTGCCAGCAGCCCATCCCGGGACAGATTCTACGAGCAGTACTTC
TRBJ2-7 TRBD2 TRBV7-8 - CASSPSGFGGGSYEQYF TGTGCCAGCAGCCCTAGCGGGTTTGGGGGAGGGTCCTACGAGCAGTACTTC
TRBJ2-1 - TRBV11-2 - CASSFPRSGTPGEQFF TGTGCCAGCAGCTTCCCCCGGTCGGGAACACCGGGGGAGCAGTTCTTC
TRBJ2-7 TRBD1 TRBV11-1 - CASTSDRGAYEQYF TGTGCCAGTACCTCCGACAGGGGTGCCTACGAGCAGTACTTC
TRBJ1-4 TRBD1 TRBV7-9 - CASSLAYAGQVEKLFF TGTGCCAGCAGCTTGGCCTACGCGGGACAGGTCGAAAAACTGTTTTTT
TRBJ2-5 - TRBV30 few CAWSQGMGGETQYF TGTGCCTGGAGCCAGGGGATGGGGGGAGAGACCCAGTACTTC
TRBJ2-1 - TRBV20-1 - CSGLFNEQFF TGCAGCGGTCTTTTCAATGAGCAGTTCTTC
TRBJ2-7 - TRBV18 - CASSGGANEQYF TGTGCCAGCTCAGGAGGGGCTAACGAGCAGTACTTC
TRBJ1-1 - TRBV5-1 - CASSPTVGINTEAFF TGCGCCAGCAGCCCCACGGTCGGAATCAACACTGAAGCTTTCTTT
TRBJ2-7 TRBD1 TRBV5-1 - CASSLSGQGAGEQYF TGCGCCAGCAGCTTGAGTGGACAGGGGGCAGGCGAGCAGTACTTC
TRBJ2-2 - TRBV5-1 - CASSFAADTNTGELFF TGCGCCAGCAGCTTTGCGGCGGACACCAACACCGGGGAGCTGTTTTTT
TRBJ2-3 TRBD2 TRBV18 - CASSPLGLAGGPGTDTQYF TGTGCCAGCTCACCCCTCGGACTAGCGGGAGGGCCGGGGACAGATACGCAGTATTTT
TRBJ2-5 - TRBV29-1 - CSVEKQGGPYETQYF TGCAGCGTTGAGAAACAGGGTGGCCCTTACGAGACCCAGTACTTC
TRBJ1-2 - TRBV28 - CATSSRQYGYTF TGTGCCACCAGTAGCCGACAGTATGGCTACACCTTC
TRBJ1-1 - TRBV19 - CASSTWTHWRAEAFF TGTGCCAGTAGTACATGGACTCACTGGAGGGCTGAAGCTTTCTTT
TRBJ2-7 TRBD2 TRBV6-6 - CASSYSKGLFDEQYF TGTGCCAGCAGTTACTCGAAGGGACTATTCGACGAGCAGTACTTC
TRBJ1-3 - TRBV29-1 few CSVENSGNTIYF TGCAGCGTTGAGAACTCTGGAAACACCATATATTTT
TRBJ2-1 TRBD2 TRBV6-1 - CASSDTTSGGRQQFF TGTGCCAGCAGTGACACGACTAGCGGGGGAAGACAGCAGTTCTTC
TRBJ1-4 - TRBV2 - CASSEGSGRGEKLFF TGTGCCAGCAGTGAAGGCTCGGGGAGAGGTGAAAAACTGTTTTTT
TRBJ1-4 TRBD1 TRBV18 once CASSSPGGEKLFF TGTGCCAGCTCGTCACCAGGGGGGGAAAAACTGTTTTTT
TRBJ1-1 TRBD1 TRBV9 - CASSVGQGHTEAFF TGTGCCAGCAGCGTTGGACAGGGCCACACTGAAGCTTTCTTT
TRBJ1-2 - TRBV7-2 few CASSLSEMAGTWGYTF TGTGCCAGCAGCTTATCAGAAATGGCAGGGACGTGGGGCTACACCTTC
TRBJ2-7 TRBD1 TRBV11-2 - CASSLETGGSYEQYF TGTGCCAGCAGCTTAGAGACAGGGGGATCCTACGAGCAGTACTTC
TRBJ2-1 - TRBV29-1 - CSVRPASTNEQFF TGCAGCGTTCGGCCCGCGAGTACCAATGAGCAGTTCTTC
TRBJ2-3 TRBD2 TRBV9 - CASSVQTTGAGVPTDTQYF TGTGCCAGCAGCGTACAGACGACGGGAGCGGGAGTTCCCACAGATACGCAGTATTTT
TRBJ2-1 - TRBV28 - CASSLGGTRYNEQFF TGTGCCAGCAGTTTGGGGGGAACCAGATACAATGAGCAGTTCTTC
TRBJ1-5 - TRBV6-1 - CASSDQFSSNQPQHF TGTGCCAGCAGTGATCAGTTCTCTAGCAATCAGCCCCAGCATTTT
TRBJ1-1 - TRBV6-5 - CASRPQGIAEAFF TGTGCCAGCAGACCCCAGGGGATCGCTGAAGCTTTCTTT
TRBJ1-5 - TRBV11-2 once CASSLEGGFNQPQHF TGTGCCAGCAGCTTAGAAGGGGGGTTTAATCAGCCCCAGCATTTT
TRBJ1-2 - TRBV9 - CASSVEIGSYGYTF TGTGCCAGCAGCGTAGAAATAGGAAGCTATGGCTACACCTTC
TRBJ1-2 - TRBV27 - CASSLSPARFYGYTF TGTGCCAGCAGTTTATCTCCAGCTAGATTCTATGGCTACACCTTC
TRBJ1-2 - TRBV15 - CATSRANYGYTF TGTGCCACCAGCAGAGCGAACTATGGCTACACCTTC
TRBJ2-7 TRBD1 TRBV12-5 - CASGTDDRGQYF TGTGCTAGTGGTACCGATGACAGGGGGCAGTACTTC
TRBJ1-2 TRBD1 TRBV28 - CASSAGTEAYGYTF TGTGCCAGCAGCGCCGGGACAGAGGCATATGGCTACACCTTC
TRBJ1-1 TRBD1 TRBV6-1 few CASRDNRGRATEAFF TGTGCCAGCAGGGACAACAGGGGCAGGGCCACTGAAGCTTTCTTT
TRBJ1-5 - TRBV6-1 - CASSRQGNQPQHF TGTGCCAGCAGCCGTCAGGGGAATCAGCCCCAGCATTTT
TRBJ2-5 TRBD1 TRBV2 - CASGQGQETQYF TGTGCCAGCGGACAGGGCCAAGAGACCCAGTACTTC
TRBJ2-7 - TRBV21-1 - CASSPEESYEQYF TGTGCCAGCAGCCCGGAGGAGTCCTACGAGCAGTACTTC
TRBJ1-1 - TRBV4-1 few CASSQVQKNTEAFF TGCGCCAGCAGCCAAGTACAGAAGAACACTGAAGCTTTCTTT
TRBJ2-3 - TRBV9 - CASSVVVGGDTQYF TGTGCCAGCAGCGTTGTGGTAGGGGGAGATACGCAGTATTTT
TRBJ2-3 - TRBV28 - CASSTIWDTQYF TGTGCCAGCAGTACTATATGGGATACGCAGTATTTT
TRBJ1-3 - TRBV14 - CASSLKGRDTIYF TGTGCCAGCAGCCTGAAGGGTCGGGACACCATATATTTT